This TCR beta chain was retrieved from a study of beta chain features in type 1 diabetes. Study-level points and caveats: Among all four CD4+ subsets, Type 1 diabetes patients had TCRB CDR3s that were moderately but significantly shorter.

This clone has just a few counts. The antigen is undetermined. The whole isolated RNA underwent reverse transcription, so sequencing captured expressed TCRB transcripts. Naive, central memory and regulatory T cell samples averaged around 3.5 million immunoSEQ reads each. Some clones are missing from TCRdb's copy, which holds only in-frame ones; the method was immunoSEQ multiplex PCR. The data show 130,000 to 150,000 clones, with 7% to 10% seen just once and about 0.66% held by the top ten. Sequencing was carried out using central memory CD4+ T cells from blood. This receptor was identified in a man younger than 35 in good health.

CDR3 loop: CAWRDRPHYGYTF. The DNA for the CDR3 is TGTGCCTGGAGGGACAGGCCCCACTATGGCTACACCTTC. The chain has TRBV30 and TRBJ1-2, with 7 nucleotides matching TRBD1. This CDR3 contains 13 residues. Trimming took 3 bases from V and 3 from J; bases not matched to a gene: 4. From germline, CDR1 is GTSNPN and CDR2 SVGIG (reference sequence).